A single sample is the source of the 5 T cell receptor beta chains below, sequenced in a study of Graves' ophthalmopathy and Graves' hyperthyroidism. Amplified material comprised TCR beta CDR3 regions derived from RNA transcripts. The first round was an RT-PCR with HTBI primers, and the second round was a multiplex PCR. TCRdb re-analysed the multiplex PCR reads in MiXCR, keeping a single row per CDR3 protein. The sample yields 400,000 to 450,000 distinct CDR3 sequences, under 25% seen once. The sample taken for sequencing was peripheral blood. The source of these receptors is a woman between 18 and 30 years old with stable Graves' hyperthyroidism.

This clonotype was counted ten times or more. V is TRBV24-1 and J is TRBJ1-1, with 8 bases lining up with TRBD1. Germline values: CDR1 KGHDR, CDR2 SFDVKD. The CDR3 is 14 residues long. V shed 6 bases, J shed 3 bases, and the junction held 5 bases outside the gene matches. Here the CDR3 DNA reads TGTGCCACCAGTTCCACAGGGGGGCACACTGAAGCTTTCTTT. It codes for CATSSTGGHTEAFF.

This clonotype was picked up many times. The gene calls are TRBV27 and TRBJ2-2, with 8 positions matching TRBD1. Germline values: CDR1 MNHEY, CDR2 SMNVEV (reference sequence). The CDR3 spans 16 residues. Trimming removed 6 bases from V and 3 bases from J; junction bases left unmatched: 9. The CDR3 spells CASSQGTGTHTGELFF. The CDR3 coding sequence is TGTGCCAGCAGCCAGGGGACAGGAACCCACACCGGGGAGCTGTTTTTT.

This chain uses TRBV10-3 with TRBJ1-6; D is unresolved. The germline gives CDR1 ENHRY, CDR2 SYGVKD. This CDR3 comprises 14 residues. V lost 10 bases and J 0 bases, leaving 10 bases between the germline ends. CDR3: CASGRSSYNSPLHF. CDR3 bases: TGTGCCAGCGGTAGGAGCTCCTATAATTCACCCCTCCACTTT.

This clonotype was found many times. The chain employs TRBV5-1 and TRBJ2-5; D is perhaps TRBD2 (5 bases). Between the trimmed V and J ends, which lost 2 bases and 3 bases, there was a span of 26 bases. This CDR3 comprises 19 residues. Germline values: CDR1 SGHRS, CDR2 YFSETQ. The CDR3 reads CASSFYSQTQPLDKETQYF. The CDR3 nucleotides are TGCGCCAGCAGCTTCTACAGCCAAACCCAACCACTAGATAAAGAGACCCAGTACTTC.

In its sample, this clonotype was seen many times. This chain links TRBV19 with TRBJ2-5; D may be TRBD1 or TRBD2 (6 bases each). Germline V gene sequence: CDR1 LNHDA, CDR2 SQIVND (reference sequence). The CDR3 spans 15 residues. The germline V and J ends were trimmed by 2 bases and 1 base, with 11 bases remaining between them. CDR3 sequence: CASSILRGAQETQYF. CDR3 sequence (DNA): TGTGCCAGTAGTATATTGAGGGGGGCCCAAGAGACCCAGTACTTC.